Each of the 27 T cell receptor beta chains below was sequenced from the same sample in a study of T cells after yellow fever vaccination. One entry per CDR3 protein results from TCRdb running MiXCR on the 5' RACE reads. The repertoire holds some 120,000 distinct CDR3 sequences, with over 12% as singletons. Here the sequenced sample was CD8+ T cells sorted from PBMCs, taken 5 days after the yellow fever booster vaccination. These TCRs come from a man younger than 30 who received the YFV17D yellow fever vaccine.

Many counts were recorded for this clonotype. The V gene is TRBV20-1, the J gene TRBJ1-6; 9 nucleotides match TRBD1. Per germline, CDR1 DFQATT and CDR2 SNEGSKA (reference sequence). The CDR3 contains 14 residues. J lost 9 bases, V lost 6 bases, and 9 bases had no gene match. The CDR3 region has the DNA TGCAGTGCGTGGACAGGGGCCGAGAGTTCACCCCTCCACTTT. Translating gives CSAWTGAESSPLHF.

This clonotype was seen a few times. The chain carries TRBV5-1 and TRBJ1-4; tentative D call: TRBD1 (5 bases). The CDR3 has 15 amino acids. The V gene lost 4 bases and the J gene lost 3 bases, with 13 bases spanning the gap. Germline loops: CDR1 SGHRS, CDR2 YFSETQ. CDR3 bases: TGCGCCAGCAGCGATGAGACAGACCCTAATGAAAAACTGTTTTTT. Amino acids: CASSDETDPNEKLFF.

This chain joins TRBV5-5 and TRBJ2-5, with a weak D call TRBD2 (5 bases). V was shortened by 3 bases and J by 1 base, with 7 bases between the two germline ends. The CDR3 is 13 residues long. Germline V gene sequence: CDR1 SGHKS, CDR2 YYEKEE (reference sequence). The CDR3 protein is CASSSGSQETQYF. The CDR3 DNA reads TGTGCCAGCAGCTCGGGAAGCCAAGAGACCCAGTACTTC.

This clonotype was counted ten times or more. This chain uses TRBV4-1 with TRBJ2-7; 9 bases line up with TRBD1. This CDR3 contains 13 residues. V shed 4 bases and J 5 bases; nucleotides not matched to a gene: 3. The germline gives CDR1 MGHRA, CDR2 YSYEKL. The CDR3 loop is CASSPGQGNEQYF. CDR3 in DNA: TGCGCCAGCAGCCCTGGACAGGGGAACGAGCAGTACTTC.

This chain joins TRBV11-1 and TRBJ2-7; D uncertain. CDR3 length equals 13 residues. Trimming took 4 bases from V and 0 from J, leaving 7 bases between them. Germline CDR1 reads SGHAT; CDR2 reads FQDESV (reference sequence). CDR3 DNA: TGTGCCAGCAGCTCACGGACCTCCTACGAGCAGTACTTC. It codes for CASSSRTSYEQYF.

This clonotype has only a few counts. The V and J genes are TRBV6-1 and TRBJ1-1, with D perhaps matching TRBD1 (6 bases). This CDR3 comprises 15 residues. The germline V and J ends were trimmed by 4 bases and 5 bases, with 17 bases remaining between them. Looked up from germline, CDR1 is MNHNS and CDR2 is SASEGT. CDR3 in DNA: TGTGCCAGCAGTGTTACAACAGGGACGGGGACTGAAGCTTTCTTT. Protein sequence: CASSVTTGTGTEAFF.

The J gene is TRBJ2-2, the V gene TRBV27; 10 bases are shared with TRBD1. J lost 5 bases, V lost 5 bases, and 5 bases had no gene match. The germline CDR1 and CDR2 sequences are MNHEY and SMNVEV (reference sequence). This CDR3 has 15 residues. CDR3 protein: CASSPGQGLTGELFF. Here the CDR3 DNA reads TGTGCCAGCAGTCCGGGACAGGGGTTAACCGGGGAGCTGTTTTTT.

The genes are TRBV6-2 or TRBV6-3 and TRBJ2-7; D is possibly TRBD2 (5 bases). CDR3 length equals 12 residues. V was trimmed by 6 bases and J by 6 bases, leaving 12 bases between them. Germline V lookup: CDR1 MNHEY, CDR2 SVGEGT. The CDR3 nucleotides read TGTGCCAGCAGACCTGGAGGCCCCGAGCAGTACTTC. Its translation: CASRPGGPEQYF.

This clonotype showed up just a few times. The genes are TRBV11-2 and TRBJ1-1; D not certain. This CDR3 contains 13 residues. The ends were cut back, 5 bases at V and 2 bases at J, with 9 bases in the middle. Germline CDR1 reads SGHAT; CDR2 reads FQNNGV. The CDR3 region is CASSPDGNTEAFF. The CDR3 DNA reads TGTGCCAGCAGCCCTGACGGAAACACTGAAGCTTTCTTT.

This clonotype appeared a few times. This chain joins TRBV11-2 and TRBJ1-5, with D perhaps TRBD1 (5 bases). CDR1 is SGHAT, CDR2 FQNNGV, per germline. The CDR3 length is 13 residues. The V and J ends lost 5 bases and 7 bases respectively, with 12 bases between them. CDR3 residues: CASSMGTGQPQHF. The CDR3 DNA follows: TGTGCCAGCAGCATGGGGACGGGGCAGCCCCAGCATTTT.

This chain's CDR3 is CASSQAGDEQFF. DNA of the CDR3: TGTGCCAGCAGCCAAGCGGGGGATGAGCAGTTCTTC. This rearrangement joins TRBV4-2 to TRBJ2-1; possible D gene TRBD2, 6 bases. V was clipped by 1 base and J by 8 bases, with 6 bases between them. In germline, CDR1 is LGHNA, CDR2 YNFKEQ. CDR3 length: 12 amino acids.

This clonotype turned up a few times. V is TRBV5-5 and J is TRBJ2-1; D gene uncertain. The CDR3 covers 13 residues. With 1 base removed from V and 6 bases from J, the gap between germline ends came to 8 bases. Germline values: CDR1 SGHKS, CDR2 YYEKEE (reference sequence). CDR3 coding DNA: TGTGCCAGCAGCTTGTTGGTTTTCAATGAGCAGTTCTTC. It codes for CASSLLVFNEQFF.

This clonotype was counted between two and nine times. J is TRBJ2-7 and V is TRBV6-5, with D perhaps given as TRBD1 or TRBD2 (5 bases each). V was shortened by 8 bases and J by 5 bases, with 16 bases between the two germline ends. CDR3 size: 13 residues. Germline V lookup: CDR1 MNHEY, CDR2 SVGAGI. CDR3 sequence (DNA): TGTGCCAGCCACGGGGCAGGTCCCCACGAGCAGTACTTC. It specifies CASHGAGPHEQYF.

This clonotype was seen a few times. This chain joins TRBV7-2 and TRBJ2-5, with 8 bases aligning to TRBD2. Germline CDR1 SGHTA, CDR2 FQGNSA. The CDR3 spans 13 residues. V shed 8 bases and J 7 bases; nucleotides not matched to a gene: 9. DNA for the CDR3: TGTGCCAGCGCGGGGGGCGGGCTCGGGACCCAGTACTTC. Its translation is CASAGGGLGTQYF.

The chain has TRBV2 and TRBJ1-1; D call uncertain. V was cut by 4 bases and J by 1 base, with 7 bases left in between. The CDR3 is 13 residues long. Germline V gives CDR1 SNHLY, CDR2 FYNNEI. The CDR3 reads CASSGHTNTEAFF. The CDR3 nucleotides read TGTGCCAGCAGTGGACACACGAACACTGAAGCTTTCTTT.

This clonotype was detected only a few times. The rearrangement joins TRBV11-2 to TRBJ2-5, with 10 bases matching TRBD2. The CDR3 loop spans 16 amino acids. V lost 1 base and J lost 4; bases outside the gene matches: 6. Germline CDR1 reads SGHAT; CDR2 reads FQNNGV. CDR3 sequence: CASSLGRAGGVETQYF. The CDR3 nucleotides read TGTGCCAGCAGCTTAGGCAGAGCGGGGGGGGTAGAGACCCAGTACTTC.

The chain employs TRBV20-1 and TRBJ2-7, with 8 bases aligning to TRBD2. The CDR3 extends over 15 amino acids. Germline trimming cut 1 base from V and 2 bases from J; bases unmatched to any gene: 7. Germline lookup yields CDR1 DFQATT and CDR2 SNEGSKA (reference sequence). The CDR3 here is CSARVSGGPPYEQYV. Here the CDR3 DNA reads TGCAGTGCTAGAGTCAGCGGGGGACCTCCCTACGAGCAGTACGTC.

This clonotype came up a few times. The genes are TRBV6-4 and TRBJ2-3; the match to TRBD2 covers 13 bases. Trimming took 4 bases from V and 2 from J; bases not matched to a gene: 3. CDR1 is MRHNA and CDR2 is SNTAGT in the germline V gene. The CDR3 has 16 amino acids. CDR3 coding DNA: TGTGCCAGCAGTGGGACTAGCGGGGGCCCCACAGATACGCAGTATTTT. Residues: CASSGTSGGPTDTQYF.

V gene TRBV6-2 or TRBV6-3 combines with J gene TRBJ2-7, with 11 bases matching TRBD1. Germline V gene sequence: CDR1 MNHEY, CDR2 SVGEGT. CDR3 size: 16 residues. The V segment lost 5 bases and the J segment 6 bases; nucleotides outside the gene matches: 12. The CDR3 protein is CASSPYLSGTGGEQYF. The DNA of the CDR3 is TGTGCCAGCAGTCCCTACTTATCCGGGACAGGGGGCGAGCAGTACTTC.

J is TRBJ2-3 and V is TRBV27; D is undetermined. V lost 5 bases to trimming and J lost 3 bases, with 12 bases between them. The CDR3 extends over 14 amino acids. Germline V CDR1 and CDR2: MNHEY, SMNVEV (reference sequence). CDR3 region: CASSPARATDTQYF. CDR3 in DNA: TGTGCCAGCAGTCCCGCCCGGGCAACAGATACGCAGTATTTT.

CDR3 loop: CATSDRRGTQYF. CDR3 coding DNA: TGTGCCACCAGTGATCGCCGGGGGACCCAGTACTTC. The rearrangement links TRBV24-1 to TRBJ2-5; the D gene is possibly TRBD2 (5 bases). This CDR3 region has 12 residues. Germline lookup yields CDR1 KGHDR and CDR2 SFDVKD. V dropped 3 bases and J dropped 7 bases, with 8 bases sitting between them.

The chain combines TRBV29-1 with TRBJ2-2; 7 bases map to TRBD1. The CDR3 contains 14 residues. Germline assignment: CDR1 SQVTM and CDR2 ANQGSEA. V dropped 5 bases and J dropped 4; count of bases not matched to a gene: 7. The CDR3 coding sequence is TGCAGCGTTAAAACGACAGGGATCACCGGGGAGCTGTTTTTT. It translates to CSVKTTGITGELFF.

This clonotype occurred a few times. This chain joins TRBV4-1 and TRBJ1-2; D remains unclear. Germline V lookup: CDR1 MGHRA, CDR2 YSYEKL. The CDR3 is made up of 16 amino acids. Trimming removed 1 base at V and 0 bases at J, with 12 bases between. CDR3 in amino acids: CASSQGSNTPNYGYTF. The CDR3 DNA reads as TGCGCCAGCAGCCAAGGGTCAAACACCCCTAACTATGGCTACACCTTC.

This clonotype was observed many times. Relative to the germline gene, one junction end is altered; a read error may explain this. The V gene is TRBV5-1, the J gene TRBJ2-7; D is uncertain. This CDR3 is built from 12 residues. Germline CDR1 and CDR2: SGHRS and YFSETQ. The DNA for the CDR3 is TGTGCCAGCAGCTTGGTCAGCTACGAGCAGTACTTC. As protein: CASSLVSYEQYF. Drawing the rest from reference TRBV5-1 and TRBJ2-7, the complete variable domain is KAGVTQTPRYLIKTRGQQVTLSCSPISGHRSVSWYQQTPGQGLQFLFEYFSETQRNKGNFPGRFSGRQFSNSRSEMNVSTLELGDSALYLCASSLVSYEQYFGPGTRLTVT.

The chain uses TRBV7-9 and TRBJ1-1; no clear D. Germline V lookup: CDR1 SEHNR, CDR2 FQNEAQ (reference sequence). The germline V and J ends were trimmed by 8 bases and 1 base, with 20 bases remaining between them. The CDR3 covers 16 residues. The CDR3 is CASLTRRTDKNTEAFF. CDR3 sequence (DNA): TGTGCCAGCTTAACCCGGCGGACTGATAAGAACACTGAAGCTTTCTTT.

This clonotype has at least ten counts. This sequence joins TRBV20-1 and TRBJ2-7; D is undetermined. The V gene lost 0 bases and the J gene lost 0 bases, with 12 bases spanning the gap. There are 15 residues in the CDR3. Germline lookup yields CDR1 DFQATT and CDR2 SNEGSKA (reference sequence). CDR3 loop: CSARDEQRFSYEQYF. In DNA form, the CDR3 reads TGCAGTGCTAGAGATGAACAGAGGTTCTCCTACGAGCAGTACTTC.

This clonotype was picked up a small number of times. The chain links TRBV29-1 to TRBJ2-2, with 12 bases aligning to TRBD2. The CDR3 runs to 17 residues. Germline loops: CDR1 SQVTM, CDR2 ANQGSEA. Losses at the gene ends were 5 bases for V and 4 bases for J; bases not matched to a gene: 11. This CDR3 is CSVLPSGGETTTGELFF. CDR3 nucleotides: TGCAGCGTTCTTCCTAGCGGGGGGGAGACAACCACCGGGGAGCTGTTTTTT.